The 17 T cell receptor beta chains below all came from one sample that was sequenced in a study of CD8+ T cells in alopecia areata. As the sequencing template, cDNA was produced by extracting RNA and reverse transcribing it. TCRdb keeps only in-frame clones here, not all; method: immunoSEQ multiplex PCR. The sample yields some 170,000 clones, just over 65% seen once. The sequences come from CD8+ T cells sorted from blood, collected at week 0. The receptors were sampled from a human donor with alopecia areata.

The chain is built from TRBV4-1 and TRBJ2-5; D perhaps matches TRBD1 (6 bases). The length of the CDR3 is 13 residues. Trimming shortened V by 6 bases and J by 1 base, and 9 bases separated the two germline ends. Germline assignment: CDR1 MGHRA and CDR2 YSYEKL. CDR3 protein: CASRRTAQETQYF. In nucleotides, the CDR3 is TGCGCCAGCAGACGGACAGCCCAAGAGACCCAGTACTTC.

Only one count was recorded for this clone. V is TRBV12-5 and J is TRBJ2-5; D not certain. Germline CDR1 and CDR2: LGHNT and FRNRAP. Trimming removed 1 base at V and 2 bases at J, with 8 bases between. The CDR3 covers 14 residues. The CDR3: CASGLDPLQETQYF. CDR3 DNA sequence: TGTGCTAGTGGTTTGGATCCCTTGCAAGAGACCCAGTACTTC. Full variable domain (remainder filled in from reference TRBV12-5 and TRBJ2-5): DARVTQTPRHKVTEMGQEVTMRCQPILGHNTVFWYRQTMMQGLELLAYFRNRAPLDDSGMPKDRFSAEMPDATLATLKIQPSEPRDSAVYFCASGLDPLQETQYFGPGTRLLVL.

The V gene is TRBV9, the J gene TRBJ2-7, with 9 positions matching TRBD1. V was clipped by 2 bases and J by 4 bases; unmatched bases: 10. Germline V gene data show CDR1 as SGDLS and CDR2 as YYNGEE. The CDR3 extends over 16 amino acids. The DNA of the CDR3 is TGTGCCAGCAGCGTTCGGGACAGGGTCTCCTCTTACGAGCAGTACTTC. It translates to CASSVRDRVSSYEQYF.

V gene TRBV2 combines with J gene TRBJ2-7; TRBD1 or TRBD2 may be the D gene (5 bases each). The CDR3 extends over 15 amino acids. In germline, CDR1 is SNHLY, CDR2 FYNNEI. The V end lost 5 bases, the J end lost 2 bases, and 16 bases lay between the germline ends. The CDR3 DNA is TGTGCCAGCAGTTACTCCTCCGGGGACCCCTACGAGCAGTACTTC. Translated: CASSYSSGDPYEQYF.

This clone was found a few times. The chain is built from TRBV21-1 and TRBJ1-6; the D call in the table, TRBD1, was not verified against the DNA. TRBV21-1 represents a pseudogene. The CDR3 length is 14 residues. For the CDR3, the DNA is TGTGCCAGCAGCAAACAGGCCGGCTATTCACCCCTCCACTTT. It specifies CASSKQAGYSPLHF.

This sequence joins TRBV27 and TRBJ2-3; 9 bases match TRBD2. There are 16 residues in the CDR3. V dropped 0 bases and J dropped 0; count of bases not matched to a gene: 1. Germline lookup yields CDR1 MNHEY and CDR2 SMNVEV (reference sequence). The CDR3 loop is CASSLSLAGSTDTQYF. The CDR3 coding sequence is TGTGCCAGCAGTTTATCGCTAGCGGGGAGCACAGATACGCAGTATTTT.

The rearrangement joins TRBV15 to TRBJ2-1, with D tentatively TRBD2 (5 bases). Germline assignment: CDR1 LNHNV and CDR2 YYDKDF (reference sequence). This CDR3 region has 13 residues. Trimming cost V 6 bases and J 1 base, with 7 bases left between them. The CDR3 reads CATRDSSYNEQFF. CDR3 DNA sequence: TGTGCCACCAGGGACTCTTCCTACAATGAGCAGTTCTTC.

The chain employs TRBV29-1 and TRBJ2-2; a weak D match, TRBD1 (5 bases). There are 13 residues in the CDR3. Germline lookup yields CDR1 SQVTM and CDR2 ANQGSEA. V lost 4 bases and J lost 6, with 12 bases in between. The CDR3 loop is CSVGTPNSGELFF. The CDR3 DNA sequence: TGCAGCGTTGGGACACCCAACTCCGGGGAGCTGTTTTTT.

The chain combines TRBV4-1 with TRBJ2-3, with no clear D. In germline, CDR1 is MGHRA, CDR2 YSYEKL. V lost 1 base to trimming and J lost 0 bases, with 11 bases between them. CDR3 size: 16 residues. The CDR3 reads CASSQVVYPSTDTQYF. DNA for the CDR3: TGCGCCAGCAGCCAAGTAGTCTACCCCAGCACAGATACGCAGTATTTT.

V gene TRBV5-6 combines with J gene TRBJ1-1, with TRBD1 matching over 8 bases. From germline, CDR1 is SGHDT and CDR2 YYEEEE. V lost 6 bases to trimming and J lost 1 base; unmatched junction nucleotides: 8. The CDR3 is made up of 15 amino acids. CDR3 protein: CASNKNGQGNTEAFF. CDR3 DNA sequence: TGTGCCAGCAACAAAAACGGACAGGGGAACACTGAAGCTTTCTTT.

The V gene is TRBV27, the J gene TRBJ2-1, with 11 nucleotides matching TRBD2. The CDR3 extends over 16 amino acids. Germline loops: CDR1 MNHEY, CDR2 SMNVEV (reference sequence). V shed 6 bases and J 3 bases; nucleotides not matched to a gene: 7. The CDR3 is CASRDSGLADYNEQFF. CDR3 DNA: TGTGCCAGCAGGGACTCGGGACTAGCGGACTACAATGAGCAGTTCTTC.

This sequence joins TRBV30 and TRBJ2-1; D unresolved. V lost 3 bases and J 7 bases, leaving 7 bases between the germline ends. The CDR3 length is 11 residues. Germline V gene sequence: CDR1 GTSNPN, CDR2 SVGIG (reference sequence). CDR3 bases: TGTGCCTGGAGAGGTGGAAATGAGCAGTTCTTC. Amino acid sequence: CAWRGGNEQFF.

The chain recombines TRBV21-1 with TRBJ2-4. TRBV21-1 is a pseudogene. The CDR3 extends over 17 amino acids. CDR3 nucleotides: TGTGCCAGCAGATACAGGGGAGGGGATCTAGCCAAAAACATTCAGTACTTC. This sequence encodes CASRYRGGDLAKNIQYF.

The genes are TRBV30 and TRBJ2-5; TRBD1 matches at 12 bases. Trimming at V came to 4 bases and at J to 5 bases, leaving 8 bases not matched to a gene. This CDR3 region has 15 residues. Germline lookup yields CDR1 GTSNPN and CDR2 SVGIG (reference sequence). CDR3 DNA: TGTGCCTGGAACTCCGGGACAGGGGGCTCGGAGACCCAGTACTTC. Translation: CAWNSGTGGSETQYF.

The chain employs TRBV2 and TRBJ2-5, with TRBD1 as a possible D gene (6 bases). The CDR3 is made up of 15 amino acids. Germline V gives CDR1 SNHLY, CDR2 FYNNEI. V was pared by 9 bases and J by 1 base, with 18 bases between. In DNA, the CDR3 is TGTGCCAGGCTGGGATTACAGGGAGCCCAAGAGACCCAGTACTTC. It translates to CARLGLQGAQETQYF.

The rearrangement links TRBV27 to TRBJ2-5; TRBD1 might be the D (6 bases). Germline CDR1 and CDR2: MNHEY and SMNVEV (reference sequence). This CDR3 contains 15 residues. V lost 5 bases to trimming and J lost 5 bases, with 18 bases between them. CDR3 in amino acids: CASSPQLDRSETQYF. The CDR3 bases are TGTGCCAGCAGTCCCCAACTCGACAGGTCGGAGACCCAGTACTTC.

The J gene is TRBJ1-4, the V gene TRBV30; 7 bases fit TRBD1. The junction had 2 bases not matched to a gene; V was cut back by 0 bases and J by 7 bases. There are 13 residues in the CDR3. Germline lookup yields CDR1 GTSNPN and CDR2 SVGIG (reference sequence). The CDR3 is CAWSVGGIEKLFF. CDR3 sequence (DNA): TGTGCCTGGAGTGTAGGGGGCATTGAAAAACTGTTTTTT.